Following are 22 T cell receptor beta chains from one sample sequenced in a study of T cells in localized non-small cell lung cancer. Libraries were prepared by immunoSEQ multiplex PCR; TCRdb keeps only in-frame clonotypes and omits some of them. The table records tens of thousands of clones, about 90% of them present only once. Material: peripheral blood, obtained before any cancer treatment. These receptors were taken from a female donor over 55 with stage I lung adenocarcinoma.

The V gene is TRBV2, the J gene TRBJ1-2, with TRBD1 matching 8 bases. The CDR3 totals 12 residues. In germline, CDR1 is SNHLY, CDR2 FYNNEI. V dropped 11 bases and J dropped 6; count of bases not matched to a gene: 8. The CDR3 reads CAGLGQVDGYTF. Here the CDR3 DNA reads TGTGCCGGACTGGGACAGGTCGATGGCTACACCTTC.

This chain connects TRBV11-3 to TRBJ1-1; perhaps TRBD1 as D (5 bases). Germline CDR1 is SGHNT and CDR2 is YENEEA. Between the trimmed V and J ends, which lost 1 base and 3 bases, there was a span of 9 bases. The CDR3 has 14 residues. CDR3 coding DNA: TGTGCCAGCAGCTTAGGGGGACGGGACACTGAAGCTTTCTTT. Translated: CASSLGGRDTEAFF.

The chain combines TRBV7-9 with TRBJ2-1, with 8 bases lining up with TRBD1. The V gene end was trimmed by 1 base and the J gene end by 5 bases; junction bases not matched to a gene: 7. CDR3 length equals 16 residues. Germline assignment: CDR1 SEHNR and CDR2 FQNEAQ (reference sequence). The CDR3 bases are TGTGCCAGCAGCTTAGAAGAGTCAGGGGGCCACAATGAGCAGTTCTTC. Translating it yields CASSLEESGGHNEQFF.

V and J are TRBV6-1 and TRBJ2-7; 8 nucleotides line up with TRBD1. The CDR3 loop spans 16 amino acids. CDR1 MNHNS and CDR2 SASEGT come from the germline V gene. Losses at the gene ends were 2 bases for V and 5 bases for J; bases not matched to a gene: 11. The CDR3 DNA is TGTGCCAGCAGTGAATCACAGGGGGTGGGATCCCACGAGCAGTACTTC. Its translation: CASSESQGVGSHEQYF.

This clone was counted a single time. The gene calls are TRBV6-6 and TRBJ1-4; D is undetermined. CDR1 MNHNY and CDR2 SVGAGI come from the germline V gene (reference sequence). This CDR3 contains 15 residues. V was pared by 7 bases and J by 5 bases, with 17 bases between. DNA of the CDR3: TGTGCCAGCACCACGGGTTGGGGTCGGAATGAAAAACTGTTTTTT. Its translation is CASTTGWGRNEKLFF.

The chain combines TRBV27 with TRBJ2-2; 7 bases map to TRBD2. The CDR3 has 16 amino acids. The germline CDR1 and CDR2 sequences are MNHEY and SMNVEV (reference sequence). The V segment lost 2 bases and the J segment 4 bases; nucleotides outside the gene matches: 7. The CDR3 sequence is CASSLGAGVGTGELFF. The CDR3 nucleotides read TGTGCCAGCAGTTTAGGGGCGGGGGTCGGCACCGGGGAGCTGTTTTTT.

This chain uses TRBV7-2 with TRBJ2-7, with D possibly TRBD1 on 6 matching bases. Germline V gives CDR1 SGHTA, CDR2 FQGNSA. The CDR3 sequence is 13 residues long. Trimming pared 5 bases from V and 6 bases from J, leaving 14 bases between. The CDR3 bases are TGTGCCAGCAGCACACAGGGACCAGGCGAGCAGTACTTC. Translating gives CASSTQGPGEQYF.

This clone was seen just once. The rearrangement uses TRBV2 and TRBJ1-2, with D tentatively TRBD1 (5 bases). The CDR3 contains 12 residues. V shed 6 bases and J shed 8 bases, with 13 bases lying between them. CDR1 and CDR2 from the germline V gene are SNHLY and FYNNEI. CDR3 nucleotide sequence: TGTGCCAGCAGCAAGCGGGGGGACGGCTACACCTTC. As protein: CASSKRGDGYTF.

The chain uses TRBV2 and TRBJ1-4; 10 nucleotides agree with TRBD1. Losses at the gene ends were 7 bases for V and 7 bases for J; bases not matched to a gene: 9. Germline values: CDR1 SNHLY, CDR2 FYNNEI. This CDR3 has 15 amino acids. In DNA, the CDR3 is TGTGCCAGCAATATTGACAGGGGGCCAAGTGAAAAACTGTTTTTT. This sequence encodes CASNIDRGPSEKLFF.

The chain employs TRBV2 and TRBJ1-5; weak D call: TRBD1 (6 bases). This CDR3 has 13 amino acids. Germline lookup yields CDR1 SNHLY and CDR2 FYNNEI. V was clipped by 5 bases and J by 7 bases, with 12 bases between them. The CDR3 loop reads CASSMGQSQPQHF. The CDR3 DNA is TGTGCCAGCAGTATGGGACAAAGCCAGCCCCAGCATTTT.

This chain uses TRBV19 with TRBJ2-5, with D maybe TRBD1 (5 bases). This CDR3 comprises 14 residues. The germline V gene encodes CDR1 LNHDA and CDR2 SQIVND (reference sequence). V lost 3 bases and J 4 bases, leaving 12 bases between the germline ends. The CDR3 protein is CASSIQGVPETQYF. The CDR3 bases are TGTGCCAGTAGTATCCAAGGGGTTCCAGAGACCCAGTACTTC.

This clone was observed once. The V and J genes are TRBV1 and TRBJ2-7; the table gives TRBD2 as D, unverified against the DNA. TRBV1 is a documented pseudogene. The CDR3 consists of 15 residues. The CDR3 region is CTSSQDPLGTGEQYF. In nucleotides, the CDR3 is TGCACCAGCAGCCAAGACCCGCTAGGTACGGGGGAGCAGTACTTC.

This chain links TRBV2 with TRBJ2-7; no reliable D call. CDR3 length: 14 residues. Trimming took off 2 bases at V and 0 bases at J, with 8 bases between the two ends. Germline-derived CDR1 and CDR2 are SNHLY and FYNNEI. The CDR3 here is CASSEQTSSYEQYF. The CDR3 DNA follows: TGTGCCAGCAGTGAACAGACCAGCTCCTACGAGCAGTACTTC.

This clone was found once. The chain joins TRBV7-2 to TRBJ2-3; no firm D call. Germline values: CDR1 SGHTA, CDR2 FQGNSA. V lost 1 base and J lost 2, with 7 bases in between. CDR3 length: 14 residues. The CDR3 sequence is CASSLVMPTDTQYF. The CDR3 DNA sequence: TGTGCCAGCAGCTTAGTTATGCCCACAGATACGCAGTATTTT.

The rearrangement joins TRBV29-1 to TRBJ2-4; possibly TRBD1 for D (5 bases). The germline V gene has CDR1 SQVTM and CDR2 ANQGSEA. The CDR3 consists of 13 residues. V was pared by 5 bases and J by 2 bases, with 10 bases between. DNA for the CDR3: TGCAGCGTTTCTGACAGCTCCAAAAACATTCAGTACTTC. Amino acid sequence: CSVSDSSKNIQYF.

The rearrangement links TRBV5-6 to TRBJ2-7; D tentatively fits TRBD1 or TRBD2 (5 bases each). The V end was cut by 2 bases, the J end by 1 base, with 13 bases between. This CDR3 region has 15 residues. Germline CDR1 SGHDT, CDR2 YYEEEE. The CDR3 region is CASSLPGPGSYEQYF. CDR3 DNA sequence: TGTGCCAGCAGCTTACCGGGGCCCGGATCCTACGAGCAGTACTTC.

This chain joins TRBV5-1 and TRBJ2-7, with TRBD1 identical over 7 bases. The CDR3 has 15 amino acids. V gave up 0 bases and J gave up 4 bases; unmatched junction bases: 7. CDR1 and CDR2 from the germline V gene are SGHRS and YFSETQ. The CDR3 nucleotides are TGCGCCAGCAGCTTGGTCGACAGGGTGAGTTACGAGCAGTACTTC. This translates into CASSLVDRVSYEQYF.

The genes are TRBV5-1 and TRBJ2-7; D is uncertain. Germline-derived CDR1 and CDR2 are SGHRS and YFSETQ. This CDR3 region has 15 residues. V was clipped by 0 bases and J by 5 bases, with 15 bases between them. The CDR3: CASSLGTTEFNEQYF. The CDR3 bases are TGCGCCAGCAGCTTGGGGACGACCGAATTTAACGAGCAGTACTTC.

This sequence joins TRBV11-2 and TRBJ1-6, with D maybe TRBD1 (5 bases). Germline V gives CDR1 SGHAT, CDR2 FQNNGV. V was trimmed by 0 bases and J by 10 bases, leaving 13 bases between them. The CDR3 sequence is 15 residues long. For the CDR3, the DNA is TGTGCCAGCAGCTTAGAAGGCCAGGGAAGGTCACCCCTCCACTTT. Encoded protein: CASSLEGQGRSPLHF. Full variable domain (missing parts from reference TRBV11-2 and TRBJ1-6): EAGVAQSPRYKIIEKRQSVAFWCNPISGHATLYWYQQILGQGPKLLIQFQNNGVVDDSQLPKDRFSAERLKGVDSTLKIQPAKLEDSAVYLCASSLEGQGRSPLHFGNGTRLTVT.

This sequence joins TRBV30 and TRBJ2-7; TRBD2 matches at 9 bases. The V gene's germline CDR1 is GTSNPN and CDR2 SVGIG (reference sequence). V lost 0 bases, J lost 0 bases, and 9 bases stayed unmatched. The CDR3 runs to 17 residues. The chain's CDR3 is CAWSVRLAGISSYEQYF. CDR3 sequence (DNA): TGTGCCTGGAGTGTACGGCTAGCGGGAATTAGCTCCTACGAGCAGTACTTC.

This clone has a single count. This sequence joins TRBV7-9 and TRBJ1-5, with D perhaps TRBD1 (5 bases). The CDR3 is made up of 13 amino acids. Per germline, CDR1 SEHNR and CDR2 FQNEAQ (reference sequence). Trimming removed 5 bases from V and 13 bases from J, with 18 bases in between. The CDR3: CASSRDRDHPQHF. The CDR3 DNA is TGTGCCAGCAGCCGCGACCGGGACCACCCACAGCATTTT.

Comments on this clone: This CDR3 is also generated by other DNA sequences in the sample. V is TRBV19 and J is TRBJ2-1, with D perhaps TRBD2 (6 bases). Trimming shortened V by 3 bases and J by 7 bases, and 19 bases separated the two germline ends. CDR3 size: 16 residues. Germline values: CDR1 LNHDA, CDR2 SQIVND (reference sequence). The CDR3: CASSMGTSLVRNEQFF. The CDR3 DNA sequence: TGTGCCAGTAGTATGGGAACTAGCTTGGTCCGGAATGAGCAGTTCTTC. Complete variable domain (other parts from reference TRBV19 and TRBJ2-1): DGGITQSPKYLFRKEGQNVTLSCEQNLNHDAMYWYRQDPGQGLRLIYYSQIVNDFQKGDIAEGYSVSREKKESFPLTVTSAQKNPTAFYLCASSMGTSLVRNEQFFGPGTRLTVL.